The 10 T cell receptor beta chains given below trace back to one sample, sequenced in a study of spatial heterogeneity in lung cancer. Time point denoted: sample taken at primary tumor resection. MiXCR, applied by TCRdb to the 5' RACE reads, yields one record per CDR3 protein. The table records about 92,000 distinct CDR3 sequences, roughly 12% of them present only once. Sequencing was performed on PBMCs, taken at surgery. These receptors all come from a male donor with early-stage non-small cell lung cancer.

V usage is TRBV7-2 and J usage is TRBJ2-3, with TRBD1 matching over 12 bases. CDR1 is SGHTA, CDR2 FQGNSA, per germline. Trimming cost V 0 bases and J 5 bases; bases outside gene matches: 3. This CDR3 has 16 residues. Here the CDR3 DNA reads TGTGCCAGCAGCTTAGCTGGGACAGGGGGCCTAGATACGCAGTATTTT. Its translation is CASSLAGTGGLDTQYF.

This chain uses TRBV27 with TRBJ1-2; TRBD1 aligns across 7 bases. This CDR3 is 13 amino acids long. The V segment lost 4 bases and the J segment 3 bases; nucleotides outside the gene matches: 2. From germline, CDR1 is MNHEY and CDR2 SMNVEV (reference sequence). The CDR3 DNA is TGTGCCAGCAGTTGGGACAGCCACTATGGCTACACCTTC. Encoded protein: CASSWDSHYGYTF.

There are many counts of this clonotype. This sequence joins TRBV6-2 or TRBV6-3 and TRBJ1-5; D not resolved. The CDR3 runs to 14 residues. V was pared by 5 bases and J by 6 bases, with 14 bases between. Germline V gene data show CDR1 as MNHEY and CDR2 as SVGEGT. DNA of the CDR3: TGTGCCAGCAGTCGCCCAGAGGGTGGTCAGCCCCAGCATTTT. It codes for CASSRPEGGQPQHF.

The gene calls are TRBV7-2 and TRBJ2-7; D may match TRBD1 or TRBD2 (6 bases each). V dropped 5 bases and J dropped 5 bases, with 13 bases sitting between them. The CDR3 spans 13 residues. Germline V lookup: CDR1 SGHTA, CDR2 FQGNSA. The CDR3, as DNA: TGTGCCAGCAGCCCACAGAGGGGGGACGAGCAGTACTTC. It translates to CASSPQRGDEQYF. The full variable domain, in which reference TRBV7-2 and TRBJ2-7 provide the parts outside the CDR3, is GAGVSQSPSNKVTEKGKDVELRCDPISGHTALYWYRQSLGQGLEFLIYFQGNSAPDKSGLPSDRFSAERTGGSVSTLTIQRTQQEDSAVYLCASSPQRGDEQYFGPGTRLTVT.

The chain links TRBV7-9 to TRBJ2-7; D call uncertain. This CDR3 region has 15 residues. The germline CDR1 and CDR2 sequences are SEHNR and FQNEAQ (reference sequence). V dropped 4 bases and J dropped 7 bases, with 20 bases sitting between them. The CDR3 coding sequence is TGTGCCAGCAGCTCTACTCCTTACACGTCTTCGGAGCAGTACTTC. It specifies CASSSTPYTSSEQYF.

In its sample, this clonotype was seen a few times. The V and J genes are TRBV28 and TRBJ1-3; no definite D call. This CDR3 has 14 amino acids. Germline V gene sequence: CDR1 MDHEN, CDR2 SYDVKM. V was cut by 5 bases and J by 0 bases, with 8 bases left in between. CDR3 DNA: TGTGCCAGCAGTAGGCCCGGCTCTGGAAACACCATATATTTT. As protein: CASSRPGSGNTIYF. The complete variable domain, with remaining parts taken from reference TRBV28 and TRBJ1-3, reads DVKVTQSSRYLVKRTGEKVFLECVQDMDHENMFWYRQDPGLGLRLIYFSYDVKMKEKGDIPEGYSVSREKKERFSLILESASTNQTSMYLCASSRPGSGNTIYFGEGSWLTVV.

V gene TRBV5-1 combines with J gene TRBJ2-3; unclear D gene. The CDR3 sequence is 15 residues long. V was shortened by 0 bases and J by 0 bases, with 8 bases between the two germline ends. CDR1 and CDR2 (germline): SGHRS, YFSETQ. In DNA form, the CDR3 reads TGCGCCAGCAGCTTGGCATATTTCAGCACAGATACGCAGTATTTT. Translation gives CASSLAYFSTDTQYF. The complete variable domain, with remaining parts taken from reference TRBV5-1 and TRBJ2-3, reads KAGVTQTPRYLIKTRGQQVTLSCSPISGHRSVSWYQQTPGQGLQFLFEYFSETQRNKGNFPGRFSGRQFSNSRSEMNVSTLELGDSALYLCASSLAYFSTDTQYFGPGTRLTVL.

This clonotype was observed many times. The chain combines TRBV29-1 with TRBJ2-3; 9 nucleotides match TRBD1. Trimming took 3 bases from V and 0 from J; bases not matched to a gene: 13. This CDR3 spans 18 amino acids. Germline V gene data show CDR1 as SQVTM and CDR2 as ANQGSEA. DNA for the CDR3: TGCAGCGTTGACGCCGAAATACGCGGGACAGGGAGCACAGATACGCAGTATTTT. This codes for CSVDAEIRGTGSTDTQYF.

This clonotype showed up just a few times. The V and J genes are TRBV5-1 and TRBJ2-1, with 8 bases lining up with TRBD2. Germline lookup yields CDR1 SGHRS and CDR2 YFSETQ. CDR3 size: 15 residues. Trimming took 4 bases from V and 1 from J; bases not matched to a gene: 4. CDR3 protein: CASSPREGSYNEQFF. DNA for the CDR3: TGCGCCAGCAGCCCCCGGGAGGGTTCCTACAATGAGCAGTTCTTC.

The sample holds many counts of this clonotype. The chain couples TRBV7-9 to TRBJ2-5, with a weak D call TRBD1 (6 bases). Germline values: CDR1 SEHNR, CDR2 FQNEAQ (reference sequence). V was cut by 10 bases and J by 2 bases, with 8 bases left in between. The CDR3 totals 11 residues. Here the CDR3 DNA reads TGTGCCACCGGACAGCAAGAGACCCAGTACTTC. Protein product: CATGQQETQYF. The full variable domain, in which reference TRBV7-9 and TRBJ2-5 provide the parts outside the CDR3, is DTGVSQNPRHKITKRGQNVTFRCDPISEHNRLYWYRQTLGQGPEFLTYFQNEAQLEKSRLLSDRFSAERPKGSFSTLEIQRTEQGDSAMYLCATGQQETQYFGPGTRLLVL.